This T cell receptor (beta chain) was sequenced during a study of cytomegalovirus exposure and HLA in healthy donors. 13 Jbeta primers and 60 Vbeta primers were used for the PCR. The method was immunoSEQ multiplex PCR; TCRdb's version includes in-frame clones alone and lacks a portion of them. Here the sample spans 120,000 or so clones, about 11% being singletons. The length of the CDR3 is 15 residues. Trimming stripped 1 base from V and 1 base from J, with 11 bases between. The germline V gene has CDR1 SGHTA and CDR2 FQGTGA. General study findings and limits: The Asian-associated ancestry cluster reportedly had fewer N-insertions than the approximately 700-donor mean in a later analysis. A link between a missense DCLRE1C variant and TCR beta V- and J-gene trimming emerged from a later analysis.

The donors gave bone marrow, and they were healthy. As for this clone: Its target is not known.

What was sequenced was PBMCs. The TCR originated in a woman younger than 30 in good health and CMV-seropositive. J is TRBJ2-7 and V is TRBV7-3; D is perhaps TRBD2 (6 bases). This chain's CDR3 is CASSLNSGASYEQYF. The CDR3 coding sequence is TGTGCCAGCAGCTTAAATAGCGGAGCTTCCTACGAGCAGTACTTC. Using reference TRBV7-3 and TRBJ2-7 for the parts outside the CDR3, the full variable domain is GAGVSQTPSNKVTEKGKYVELRCDPISGHTALYWYRQSLGQGPEFLIYFQGTGAADDSGLPNDRFFAVRPEGSVSTLKIQRTERGDSAVYLCASSLNSGASYEQYFGPGTRLTVT.